The T cell receptor beta chain described here comes from a study of Ad26.COV2.S vaccination and SARS-CoV-2 variants. Whole-study context: Donor participated within the Ad26.COV2.S arm of the COV1001 trial. Dosing was one shot or two shots 56 days apart.

Treatment given: roughly 20 received Ad26.COV2.S at low or high dose, single or two shots; several received placebo; per-sample allocation not given. Sampling occurred on day 63 after the first vaccine or placebo injection. The data were produced by immunoSEQ multiplex PCR, yet TCRdb's version contains in-frame clones alone and is incomplete. The sample has 300,000 to 350,000 clones, 85% to 90% seen once; the top ten hold about 5%. CDR1 and CDR2 (germline): SGHRS, YFSETQ. V was cut by 4 bases and J by 0 bases, with 19 bases left in between. CDR3 length: 17 residues. The V call is TRBV5-1, the J call TRBJ1-2; D not resolved. This TCR came from a person aged 18-65 years who received the Ad26.COV2.S COVID-19 vaccine or a placebo. Source: peripheral blood, taken in a trial of Ad26.COV2.S vaccine versus placebo. CDR3 coding DNA: TGCGCCAGCAGCCCCGGCAGCTGGAGATTCGCTAACTATGGCTACACCTTC. Translating it yields CASSPGSWRFANYGYTF.